This T cell receptor (beta chain) was captured in a study of T cell clones after liver transplantation. Study details: As an antigen-independent comparator, third-party-reactive TCRbeta sequences came from pre-transplant mixed lymphocyte reactions. Blood was drawn pre-transplant, before withdrawal, and after full or failed withdrawal. Study-wide points: Migration into the graft, not deletion, may explain lost graft donor-reactive T cells.

Remarks on this clone: The antigen is not known.

Trimming took 3 bases from V and 5 from J; bases not matched to a gene: 6. CDR1 MDHEN and CDR2 SYDVKM come from the germline V gene. The CDR3 has 14 amino acids. Profiling relied on immunoSEQ multiplex PCR, and the TCRdb table lists in-frame clones only, not all of them. Of 45,000 to 55,000 clones in the sample, approximately 84% are singletons; the top ten hold about 8.5%. Unstimulated PBMCs were sorted into CD3+CD4+ and CD3+CD8+ populations. Sequences were derived from CD4+ T cells from blood, sampled before liver transplant. The J gene is TRBJ1-2, the V gene TRBV28; 7 bases align to TRBD1. The TCR was taken from a human donor who received a liver transplant. CDR3 sequence reads: CASSFGTDLYGYTF. The CDR3 DNA reads TGTGCCAGCAGTTTCGGGACAGACTTATATGGCTACACCTTC.